Below are 23 T cell receptor beta chains sequenced from a single sample in a study of T-cell reconstitution after alpha-beta-depleted transplantation in children (dated by TCRdb to about 2016). Reading the label with the study, this specimen's treatment or condition is: allogeneic hematopoietic cell transplantation with graft depleted of TCRalphabeta T cells and CD19 B cells. Library preparation used PCR. Instrument on record: Illumina HiSeq 2500. TCR library preparation used molecular barcoding, with unique molecular identifiers applied to normalize quantification of the TCRbeta repertoire. The public sequencing data were trimmed at Q25 with fastp and processed into clonotypes with MiXCR by TCRdb, which kept only in-frame beta chains. Each CDR3 protein gets just one entry, which takes the most common genes and DNA from the rows behind it. Across this sample there are about 200,000 distinct CDR3 sequences, with 6.3% seen only once. The ten largest clones take up roughly 4.5% of the sample.

This material consisted of PBMCs, taken before TCRalphabeta/CD19-depleted stem cell transplant. Receptors were obtained from a girl younger than two with combined immunodeficiency, due to receive a stem cell transplant.

Ten or more counts support this clonotype. This chain connects TRBV7-2 to TRBJ2-7; D is undetermined. Germline CDR1 reads SGHTA; CDR2 reads FQGNSA. CDR3 length equals 13 residues. V lost 4 bases, J lost 3 bases, and 10 bases lay in between. CDR3 DNA sequence: TGTGCCAGCAGCTCATCCCTAGTCTACGAGCAGTACTTC. Its protein is CASSSSLVYEQYF.

This clonotype appeared many times. The chain combines TRBV4-1 with TRBJ1-1; possible D gene TRBD1, 5 bases. Germline values: CDR1 MGHRA, CDR2 YSYEKL. V shed 1 base and J shed 1 base, with 7 bases lying between them. This CDR3 spans 14 amino acids. Written as DNA, the CDR3 is TGCGCCAGCAGCCAAGGCGGGGCGAACACTGAAGCTTTCTTT. Its protein is CASSQGGANTEAFF.

The sample holds a few counts of this clonotype. The rearrangement joins TRBV19 to TRBJ1-3; weak D call: TRBD1 (6 bases). Trimming shortened V by 9 bases and J by 0 bases, and 24 bases separated the two germline ends. In germline, CDR1 is LNHDA, CDR2 SQIVND (reference sequence). The CDR3 has 18 residues. CDR3 sequence: CASEGEPGQHLSGNTIYF. CDR3 DNA: TGTGCCAGCGAAGGAGAACCCGGACAGCACCTCTCTGGAAACACCATATATTTT.

This clonotype was counted at least ten times. The chain uses TRBV12-3 or TRBV12-4 and TRBJ2-3; possible D gene TRBD2, 5 bases. The CDR3 runs to 11 residues. The ends were cut back, 9 bases at V and 6 bases at J, with 10 bases in the middle. The CDR3 DNA sequence: TGTGCCAGTGGGAGAATGGATACGCAGTATTTT. Translated, it gives CASGRMDTQYF.

This clonotype was found many times. The J gene is TRBJ2-1, the V gene TRBV7-9; D gene unclear. V lost 2 bases to trimming and J lost 9 bases, with 8 bases between them. Germline CDR1 reads SEHNR; CDR2 reads FQNEAQ (reference sequence). CDR3 size: 12 residues. The CDR3 loop reads CASSLLSIEQFF. CDR3 bases: TGTGCCAGCAGCTTACTCTCGATTGAGCAGTTCTTC.

This clonotype showed up many times. The chain is built from TRBV12-3 or TRBV12-4 and TRBJ1-3, with TRBD1 as a possible D gene (6 bases). The V gene lost 3 bases and the J gene lost 0 bases, with 15 bases spanning the gap. This CDR3 has 17 residues. The CDR3 is CASSLVAGESSGNTIYF. The CDR3 region has the DNA TGTGCCAGCAGTTTGGTGGCAGGGGAAAGCTCTGGAAACACCATATATTTT.

The rearrangement joins TRBV15 to TRBJ2-1, with 15 bases aligning to TRBD2. CDR3 length equals 15 residues. The germline V gene has CDR1 LNHNV and CDR2 YYDKDF (reference sequence). V lost 8 bases and J lost 8; bases outside the gene matches: 7. The CDR3 is CATAGLAGGFHEQFF. The CDR3 DNA reads TGTGCCACCGCAGGACTAGCGGGAGGGTTCCATGAGCAGTTCTTC.

This clonotype came up many times. The CDR3 nucleotides read TGCGCCAGCAGCCAGGCCCGACTAGCGTCATCACCCTACAATGAGCAGTTCTTC. As protein: CASSQARLASSPYNEQFF. This chain links TRBV4-1 with TRBJ2-1; TRBD2 aligns across 8 bases. CDR1 is MGHRA, CDR2 YSYEKL, per germline. The CDR3 is 18 amino acids. V shed 3 bases, J shed 2 bases, and the junction held 12 bases outside the gene matches.

The chain joins TRBV12-3 or TRBV12-4 to TRBJ2-3; 9 bases are shared with TRBD2. The CDR3 is made up of 16 amino acids. Germline trimming cut 5 bases from V and 4 bases from J; bases unmatched to any gene: 10. The CDR3 coding sequence is TGTGCCAGCAGTAACCTCCTAGCGGGGAGCGCAGATACGCAGTATTTT. Amino acids: CASSNLLAGSADTQYF.

There are a few counts of this clonotype. This chain links TRBV28 with TRBJ1-5, with D perhaps TRBD1 (5 bases). The CDR3 totals 15 residues. Germline lookup yields CDR1 MDHEN and CDR2 SYDVKM. V gave up 2 bases and J gave up 4 bases, with 12 bases separating them. The CDR3 loop reads CASSLGTSLNQPQHF. The CDR3 DNA reads TGTGCCAGCAGTTTAGGGACGAGTTTGAATCAGCCCCAGCATTTT.

In its sample, this clonotype was seen many times. V and J are TRBV5-1 and TRBJ2-1; D may be TRBD2 (5 bases). Germline V gene sequence: CDR1 SGHRS, CDR2 YFSETQ. The CDR3 spans 16 residues. V dropped 4 bases and J dropped 0 bases, with 14 bases sitting between them. The CDR3 region is CASSPETRSSYNEQFF. Written as DNA, the CDR3 is TGCGCCAGCAGCCCTGAAACTAGGAGCTCCTACAATGAGCAGTTCTTC.

In this sample, this clonotype turned up a few times. The chain is built from TRBV4-3 and TRBJ2-2; 8 nucleotides match TRBD1. The V segment lost 2 bases and the J segment 7 bases; nucleotides outside the gene matches: 9. This CDR3 is 16 amino acids long. CDR1 and CDR2 from the germline V gene are LGHNA and YSLEER. CDR3 residues: CASSQSTGAILGELFF. CDR3 sequence (DNA): TGCGCCAGCAGCCAATCGACAGGGGCCATTCTCGGGGAGCTGTTTTTT.

The sample holds many counts of this clonotype. The chain carries TRBV6-5 and TRBJ1-1; TRBD1 matches at 7 bases. The V segment lost 2 bases and the J segment 2 bases; nucleotides outside the gene matches: 2. Germline CDR1 is MNHEY and CDR2 is SVGAGI. The CDR3 spans 14 residues. Here the CDR3 reads CASSYNRGNTEAFF. DNA for the CDR3: TGTGCCAGCAGTTACAACAGGGGAAACACTGAAGCTTTCTTT.

This clonotype was seen many times. The V and J genes are TRBV4-1 and TRBJ2-7; D uncertain. Trimming took off 1 base at V and 5 bases at J, with 3 bases between the two ends. The CDR3 totals 11 residues. The germline CDR1 and CDR2 sequences are MGHRA and YSYEKL. CDR3 protein: CASSQGNEQYF. CDR3 in DNA: TGCGCCAGCAGCCAAGGCAACGAGCAGTACTTC.

This clonotype was seen repeatedly, ten times or more. This chain uses TRBV29-1 with TRBJ1-1; 7 bases map to TRBD1. Germline V gene sequence: CDR1 SQVTM, CDR2 ANQGSEA. The V gene end was trimmed by 5 bases and the J gene end by 0 bases; junction bases not matched to a gene: 3. The CDR3 length is 13 residues. CDR3 nucleotides: TGCAGCGTTTTGACAGGGATGAACACTGAAGCTTTCTTT. This gives the protein CSVLTGMNTEAFF.

The sample holds a few counts of this clonotype. The rearrangement links TRBV2 to TRBJ2-2; a weak D match, TRBD2 (5 bases). Germline V gene sequence: CDR1 SNHLY, CDR2 FYNNEI. The V and J ends lost 2 bases and 6 bases respectively, with 22 bases between them. The CDR3 loop spans 18 amino acids. Here the CDR3 DNA reads TGTGCCAGCAGTGAAAGTGGCTTGTGGCAGTCCGGGGCCGGGGAGCTGTTTTTT. Translation gives CASSESGLWQSGAGELFF.

This clonotype occurred many times. V is TRBV25-1 and J is TRBJ2-3; 9 positions agree with TRBD1. This CDR3 is 16 amino acids long. Unmatched junction bases numbered 8, after V lost 4 bases and J lost 3 bases. In germline, CDR1 is MGHDK, CDR2 SYGVNS. The CDR3 sequence: CASSAHRDRATDTQYF. The CDR3 DNA reads TGTGCCAGCAGTGCCCACCGGGACAGGGCTACAGATACGCAGTATTTT.

This clonotype was picked up many times. This chain uses TRBV5-5 with TRBJ2-2; D unresolved. Germline V gene sequence: CDR1 SGHKS, CDR2 YYEKEE (reference sequence). V was pared by 4 bases and J by 7 bases, with 14 bases between. The CDR3 runs to 14 residues. The CDR3 sequence: CASSRRSFVGELFF. CDR3 in DNA: TGTGCCAGCAGCCGCAGGAGTTTTGTCGGGGAGCTGTTTTTT.

This clonotype has a count of ten or more. A junction boundary mismatches the germline segment, possibly from a read error. This chain links TRBV7-7 with TRBJ2-5; D not resolved. Germline CDR1 and CDR2: SSHAT and FNYEAQ (reference sequence). This CDR3 has 14 residues. The CDR3 spells CASSLGGFQETQYF. The CDR3 DNA is TGTGCTAGCAGCTTAGGTGGATTCCAAGAGACCCAGTACTTC.

About this clonotype: Here the CDR3 omits its conserved ending phenylalanine or tryptophan, so a read error is the likely source. The chain carries TRBV27 and TRBJ1-5, with D unclear. Trimming cost V 2 bases and J 0 bases, with 2 bases left between them. Germline V gives CDR1 MNHEY, CDR2 SMNVEV (reference sequence). This CDR3 has 13 amino acids. The CDR3 DNA reads as TGTGCCAGCAGTTTAAGTAGCAATCAGCCCCAGCATTGT. Amino acids: CASSLSSNQPQHC.

This clonotype came up many times. For the CDR3, the DNA is TGCAGTGCTGGCCTCCAGGGCTACGAGCAGTACTTC. Residues: CSAGLQGYEQYF. V gene TRBV20-1 combines with J gene TRBJ2-7; D is possibly TRBD1 (5 bases). Germline V CDR1 and CDR2: DFQATT, SNEGSKA (reference sequence). Trimming took off 5 bases at V and 3 bases at J, with 11 bases between the two ends. The CDR3 has 12 residues.

In this sample, this clonotype turned up many times. This chain uses TRBV9 with TRBJ2-1; no definite D call. The CDR3 contains 14 residues. In germline, CDR1 is SGDLS, CDR2 YYNGEE. V gave up 0 bases and J gave up 5 bases, with 9 bases separating them. CDR3 loop: CASSVDVENNEQFF. CDR3 DNA: TGTGCCAGCAGCGTAGATGTAGAGAACAATGAGCAGTTCTTC.

The chain couples TRBV19 to TRBJ2-7, with 15 nucleotides matching TRBD2. Germline V CDR1 and CDR2: LNHDA, SQIVND (reference sequence). The CDR3 contains 17 residues. The J segment lost 3 bases and the V segment lost 9 bases, leaving 12 bases of the junction unmatched. The CDR3 is CASGTGTSGGTLYEQYF. CDR3 coding DNA: TGTGCCAGCGGCACCGGGACTAGCGGGGGGACCCTCTACGAGCAGTACTTC.